Following are 4 T cell receptor beta chains from one sample sequenced in a study of human thymus T cells. Thymus tissue for the work was resected from patients undergoing corrective heart surgery. Produced via immunoSEQ multiplex PCR; TCRdb's table is partial and in-frame only. Among tens of thousands of clones listed, roughly 95% were seen once. What was sequenced was thymus tissue. The receptors derive from a girl in the first two years of life with a congenital heart defect but otherwise immunologically healthy.

V usage is TRBV9 and J usage is TRBJ2-3, with 10 bases that match TRBD2. The CDR3 extends over 16 amino acids. CDR1 and CDR2 from the germline V gene are SGDLS and YYNGEE. V was pared by 0 bases and J by 8 bases, with 9 bases of the junction left unmatched. CDR3 nucleotides: TGTGCCAGCAGCGTAGGGACTAGCGGAGAAGGTGCTACGCAGTATTTT. The encoded protein is CASSVGTSGEGATQYF.

The chain has TRBV6-6 and TRBJ1-2, with D possibly matching TRBD1 (5 bases). Trimming stripped 6 bases from V and 0 bases from J, with 14 bases between. Germline values: CDR1 MNHNY, CDR2 SVGAGI (reference sequence). CDR3 length: 15 amino acids. The CDR3 bases are TGTGCCAGCAGGGCCGGGACCGGCCCTAACTATGGCTACACCTTC. Amino acid sequence: CASRAGTGPNYGYTF.

The CDR3 nucleotides read TGTGCCAGCACCCAAAGGGGGGTCGGGGATGAAGCTTTCTTT. Protein product: CASTQRGVGDEAFF. The chain couples TRBV7-9 to TRBJ1-1; possibly TRBD1 for D (6 bases). The CDR3 sequence is 14 residues long. Germline values: CDR1 SEHNR, CDR2 FQNEAQ (reference sequence). Between the trimmed V and J ends, which lost 7 bases and 7 bases, there was a span of 19 bases.

CDR3 in amino acids: CASSPSPGTFPPFYYGYTF. The DNA for the CDR3 is TGTGCCAGCAGCCCTTCCCCGGGGACGTTCCCCCCATTCTACTATGGCTACACCTTC. The V call is TRBV7-2, the J call TRBJ1-2; perhaps TRBD1 as D (5 bases). The CDR3 has 19 residues. Germline CDR1 and CDR2: SGHTA and FQGNSA. Trimming took off 5 bases at V and 3 bases at J, with 28 bases between the two ends.